This TCR beta chain was documented in a study of response to subunit inactivated influenza vaccine listed by TCRdb under 2018. In terms of the full investigation: The study used deep quantitative T cell receptor repertoire profiling to track responses to a trivalent subunit inactivated influenza vaccine.

On the study overall, not on this receptor specifically: According to the authors, only a limited number of new T cells may be recruited by each seasonal influenza vaccination.

Library construction relied on RT-PCR. Sequencing relied on an Illumina HiSeq 2500. The raw public data were reprocessed by TCRdb itself: fastp quality trimming at Q25, MiXCR clonotype calling, in-frame beta chains only. For every CDR3 protein sequence, its rows merge into one entry that carries the most common genes and DNA. The sample includes around 520,000 distinct CDR3 sequences, with 12% observed a single time. The top ten clonotypes cover around 9.6% of the sample. Unmatched junction bases come to 3, with V trimmed by 2 bases and J by 0 bases. CDR1 and CDR2 are drawn from the germline V gene: SGHTA, FQGNSA. The CDR3 covers 16 residues, taking in both the cysteine and the phenylalanine. The entry retains the CDR3 DNA only, 48 bases that are in frame from base 1. In this sample, this clonotype turned up many times. The target of this receptor is not known. No base quality information exists; no much larger clone differs at one position.

This chain is built from TRBV7-2 and TRBJ2-1; TRBD2 aligns with 8 central bases. The source material was PBMCs from blood, sampled on the day of vaccination. This TCR was recovered from a man in his fifties or sixties who received an inactivated influenza vaccine. Donor details come from another sample of the same person, matched by shared clones. The sequenced DNA is TGTGCCAGCAGCTTAAGGAGCGGGAGCTCCTACAATGAGCAGTTCTTC. The encoded protein is CASSLRSGSSYNEQFF.